A single sample is the source of the 13 T cell receptor beta chains below, sequenced in a study of HIV-infected patients and healthy controls. cDNA was made from around 0.45 ug RNA using alpha and beta constant primers. Separate chain-specific third strand synthesis with multiplexing indices produced the alpha and beta libraries. TCRdb called the 5' RACE reads again in MiXCR, with one record for every CDR3 protein. The profile shows some 20,000 distinct CDR3 sequences, approximately 9% of them singletons. Whole blood was used without fractionation, so all unsorted peripheral T cells were included. Material: blood. The receptors were sampled from an adult in good health.

V and J are TRBV7-3 and TRBJ1-6, with D perhaps TRBD1 (5 bases). Trimming stripped 0 bases from V and 5 bases from J, with 11 bases between. The CDR3 has 16 residues. Per the germline V gene, CDR1 is SGHTA and CDR2 is FQGTGA. The CDR3 here is CASSLTSGGDNSPLHF. CDR3 coding DNA: TGTGCCAGCAGCTTAACGTCTGGGGGTGATAATTCACCCCTCCACTTT.

This clonotype ranks as medium-sized. The rearrangement uses TRBV20-1 and TRBJ2-3; D might be TRBD1 (5 bases). V was clipped by 0 bases and J by 3 bases, with 13 bases between them. This CDR3 has 15 residues. Germline V gene lookup returns CDR1 DFQATT and CDR2 SNEGSKA (reference sequence). CDR3 residues: CSARDLVKGTDTQYF. As DNA, the CDR3 is TGCAGTGCTAGAGATCTGGTGAAGGGGACAGATACGCAGTATTTT.

The chain joins TRBV3-1 to TRBJ1-2; a possible D gene is TRBD1 (6 bases). Germline V gene sequence: CDR1 LGHDT, CDR2 YNNKEL (reference sequence). V was cut by 7 bases and J by 6 bases, with 18 bases left in between. The CDR3 has 14 residues. CDR3 sequence (DNA): TGTGCCAGCACGACCTTTACAGGGAGCCATGGCTACACCTTC. It yields the protein CASTTFTGSHGYTF.

By share, this clonotype ranks as medium-sized. The V and J genes are TRBV5-1 and TRBJ2-1; D call uncertain. The CDR3 has 12 residues. Between the trimmed V and J ends, which lost 4 bases and 6 bases, there was a span of 8 bases. In germline, CDR1 is SGHRS, CDR2 YFSETQ. The CDR3 DNA reads as TGCGCCAGCAGCCCAGCTATCAATGAGCAGTTCTTC. It yields the protein CASSPAINEQFF.

At least ten counts were recorded for this clonotype. The V and J genes are TRBV27 and TRBJ1-5; possibly TRBD1 for D (6 bases). Germline V gene sequence: CDR1 MNHEY, CDR2 SMNVEV (reference sequence). The CDR3 consists of 13 residues. V dropped 6 bases and J dropped 7 bases, with 13 bases sitting between them. The CDR3 sequence is CASSPTGKQPQHF. CDR3 nucleotides: TGTGCCAGCAGCCCGACAGGAAAGCAGCCCCAGCATTTT.

Notes on this clonotype: This may arise from a read error, as a much more abundant clone is one base away. V usage is TRBV14 and J usage is TRBJ2-6; D unresolved. Germline V lookup: CDR1 SGHDN, CDR2 FVKESK. Deletions cut 3 bases from V and 1 base from J, with 7 bases between. The CDR3 is 15 residues long. Written as DNA, the CDR3 is TGTGCCAGCAGCCATCCGGAGTCTGGGGCCAACGTCCTGACTTTC. It yields the protein CASSHPESGANVLTF.

This clonotype was picked up many times. This rearrangement joins TRBV20-1 to TRBJ2-1, with D possibly being TRBD2 (6 bases). Germline V gives CDR1 DFQATT, CDR2 SNEGSKA (reference sequence). CDR3 length equals 14 residues. Trimming left V 3 bases short and J 4 bases short, with 13 bases between. The chain's CDR3 is CSARAGGTYNEQFF. Here the CDR3 DNA reads TGCAGTGCTAGGGCCGGCGGGACTTACAATGAGCAGTTCTTC.

This clonotype appeared many times. The chain carries TRBV27 and TRBJ2-1, with a possible D match to TRBD1 (6 bases). CDR3 size: 14 residues. The germline CDR1 and CDR2 sequences are MNHEY and SMNVEV (reference sequence). The germline V and J ends were trimmed by 6 bases and 1 base, with 10 bases remaining between them. The CDR3 is CASRQGTSYNEQFF. The CDR3 DNA reads as TGTGCCAGCAGACAGGGCACTTCCTACAATGAGCAGTTCTTC.

This clonotype showed up many times. The chain is built from TRBV18 and TRBJ1-1; TRBD1 is a possible D gene (5 bases). The CDR3 runs 17 residues. The germline V gene has CDR1 KGHSH and CDR2 LQKENI. V lost 3 bases and J lost 1, with 18 bases in between. CDR3 residues: CASSPPGTALPNTEAFF. In nucleotides, the CDR3 is TGTGCCAGCTCACCCCCCGGGACGGCCCTTCCGAACACTGAAGCTTTCTTT.

This clonotype was picked up a small number of times. The chain combines TRBV4-1 with TRBJ2-3, with D possibly called TRBD1 or TRBD2 (6 bases each). CDR3 size: 15 residues. Between the trimmed V and J ends, which lost 5 bases and 4 bases, there was a span of 16 bases. The V gene's germline CDR1 is MGHRA and CDR2 YSYEKL. The CDR3 nucleotides read TGCGCCAGCAGCGCCCGGCCGGGGGCGTCAGATACGCAGTATTTT. It encodes CASSARPGASDTQYF.

This clonotype was detected many times. The chain combines TRBV7-3 with TRBJ2-1; a possible D gene is TRBD2 (6 bases). Germline lookup yields CDR1 SGHTA and CDR2 FQGTGA. This CDR3 is 13 amino acids long. With 3 bases removed from V and 6 bases from J, the gap between germline ends came to 9 bases. The CDR3 here is CASSLGAGNEQFF. CDR3 coding DNA: TGTGCCAGCAGCTTGGGAGCGGGCAATGAGCAGTTCTTC.

The J gene is TRBJ2-4, the V gene TRBV20-1; D is possibly TRBD2 (6 bases). This CDR3 is built from 13 residues. Germline lookup yields CDR1 DFQATT and CDR2 SNEGSKA (reference sequence). The V end was cut by 6 bases, the J end by 3 bases, with 12 bases between. The CDR3 region has the DNA TGCAGTGCCGGAGGGGTGGGCAAAAACATTCAGTACTTC. Translated, it gives CSAGGVGKNIQYF.

This clonotype was seen many times. For the CDR3, the DNA is TGTGCCAGCAGTTTTACGGTGGGGGGGGCCAACGTCCTGACTTTC. Protein product: CASSFTVGGANVLTF. V gene TRBV27 combines with J gene TRBJ2-6; D gene uncertain. The CDR3 has 15 amino acids. The germline gives CDR1 MNHEY, CDR2 SMNVEV (reference sequence). V shed 3 bases and J shed 4 bases, with 10 bases lying between them.